This T cell receptor (beta chain) was profiled in a study of blood T cells in healthy people across ages. Study-wide findings and caveats: Naive T cell percentage showed a strong correlation with the diversity of TCR beta.

Germline CDR1 is SGHRS and CDR2 is YFSETQ. V lost 0 bases and J lost 0, with 10 bases in between. CDR3 length: 16 residues. It was with a sample-barcoded 5' primer and a J-beta primer mix that a second PCR of roughly 6 to 12 cycles was run. Each CDR3 protein is one row after TCRdb ran MiXCR on the 5' RACE reads. Of 700,000 to 1,000,000 distinct CDR3 sequences listed, under 55% were seen once; the top ten hold about 21%. Remarks on this clonotype: Its antigen is unknown.

The specimen was blood. The receptor comes from a man aged 55 to 70 in good health. The chain links TRBV5-1 to TRBJ2-1; D call uncertain. The CDR3 DNA reads as TGCGCCAGCAGCTTGGCCCCAGCGAACTCCTACAATGAGCAGTTCTTC. Protein product: CASSLAPANSYNEQFF.